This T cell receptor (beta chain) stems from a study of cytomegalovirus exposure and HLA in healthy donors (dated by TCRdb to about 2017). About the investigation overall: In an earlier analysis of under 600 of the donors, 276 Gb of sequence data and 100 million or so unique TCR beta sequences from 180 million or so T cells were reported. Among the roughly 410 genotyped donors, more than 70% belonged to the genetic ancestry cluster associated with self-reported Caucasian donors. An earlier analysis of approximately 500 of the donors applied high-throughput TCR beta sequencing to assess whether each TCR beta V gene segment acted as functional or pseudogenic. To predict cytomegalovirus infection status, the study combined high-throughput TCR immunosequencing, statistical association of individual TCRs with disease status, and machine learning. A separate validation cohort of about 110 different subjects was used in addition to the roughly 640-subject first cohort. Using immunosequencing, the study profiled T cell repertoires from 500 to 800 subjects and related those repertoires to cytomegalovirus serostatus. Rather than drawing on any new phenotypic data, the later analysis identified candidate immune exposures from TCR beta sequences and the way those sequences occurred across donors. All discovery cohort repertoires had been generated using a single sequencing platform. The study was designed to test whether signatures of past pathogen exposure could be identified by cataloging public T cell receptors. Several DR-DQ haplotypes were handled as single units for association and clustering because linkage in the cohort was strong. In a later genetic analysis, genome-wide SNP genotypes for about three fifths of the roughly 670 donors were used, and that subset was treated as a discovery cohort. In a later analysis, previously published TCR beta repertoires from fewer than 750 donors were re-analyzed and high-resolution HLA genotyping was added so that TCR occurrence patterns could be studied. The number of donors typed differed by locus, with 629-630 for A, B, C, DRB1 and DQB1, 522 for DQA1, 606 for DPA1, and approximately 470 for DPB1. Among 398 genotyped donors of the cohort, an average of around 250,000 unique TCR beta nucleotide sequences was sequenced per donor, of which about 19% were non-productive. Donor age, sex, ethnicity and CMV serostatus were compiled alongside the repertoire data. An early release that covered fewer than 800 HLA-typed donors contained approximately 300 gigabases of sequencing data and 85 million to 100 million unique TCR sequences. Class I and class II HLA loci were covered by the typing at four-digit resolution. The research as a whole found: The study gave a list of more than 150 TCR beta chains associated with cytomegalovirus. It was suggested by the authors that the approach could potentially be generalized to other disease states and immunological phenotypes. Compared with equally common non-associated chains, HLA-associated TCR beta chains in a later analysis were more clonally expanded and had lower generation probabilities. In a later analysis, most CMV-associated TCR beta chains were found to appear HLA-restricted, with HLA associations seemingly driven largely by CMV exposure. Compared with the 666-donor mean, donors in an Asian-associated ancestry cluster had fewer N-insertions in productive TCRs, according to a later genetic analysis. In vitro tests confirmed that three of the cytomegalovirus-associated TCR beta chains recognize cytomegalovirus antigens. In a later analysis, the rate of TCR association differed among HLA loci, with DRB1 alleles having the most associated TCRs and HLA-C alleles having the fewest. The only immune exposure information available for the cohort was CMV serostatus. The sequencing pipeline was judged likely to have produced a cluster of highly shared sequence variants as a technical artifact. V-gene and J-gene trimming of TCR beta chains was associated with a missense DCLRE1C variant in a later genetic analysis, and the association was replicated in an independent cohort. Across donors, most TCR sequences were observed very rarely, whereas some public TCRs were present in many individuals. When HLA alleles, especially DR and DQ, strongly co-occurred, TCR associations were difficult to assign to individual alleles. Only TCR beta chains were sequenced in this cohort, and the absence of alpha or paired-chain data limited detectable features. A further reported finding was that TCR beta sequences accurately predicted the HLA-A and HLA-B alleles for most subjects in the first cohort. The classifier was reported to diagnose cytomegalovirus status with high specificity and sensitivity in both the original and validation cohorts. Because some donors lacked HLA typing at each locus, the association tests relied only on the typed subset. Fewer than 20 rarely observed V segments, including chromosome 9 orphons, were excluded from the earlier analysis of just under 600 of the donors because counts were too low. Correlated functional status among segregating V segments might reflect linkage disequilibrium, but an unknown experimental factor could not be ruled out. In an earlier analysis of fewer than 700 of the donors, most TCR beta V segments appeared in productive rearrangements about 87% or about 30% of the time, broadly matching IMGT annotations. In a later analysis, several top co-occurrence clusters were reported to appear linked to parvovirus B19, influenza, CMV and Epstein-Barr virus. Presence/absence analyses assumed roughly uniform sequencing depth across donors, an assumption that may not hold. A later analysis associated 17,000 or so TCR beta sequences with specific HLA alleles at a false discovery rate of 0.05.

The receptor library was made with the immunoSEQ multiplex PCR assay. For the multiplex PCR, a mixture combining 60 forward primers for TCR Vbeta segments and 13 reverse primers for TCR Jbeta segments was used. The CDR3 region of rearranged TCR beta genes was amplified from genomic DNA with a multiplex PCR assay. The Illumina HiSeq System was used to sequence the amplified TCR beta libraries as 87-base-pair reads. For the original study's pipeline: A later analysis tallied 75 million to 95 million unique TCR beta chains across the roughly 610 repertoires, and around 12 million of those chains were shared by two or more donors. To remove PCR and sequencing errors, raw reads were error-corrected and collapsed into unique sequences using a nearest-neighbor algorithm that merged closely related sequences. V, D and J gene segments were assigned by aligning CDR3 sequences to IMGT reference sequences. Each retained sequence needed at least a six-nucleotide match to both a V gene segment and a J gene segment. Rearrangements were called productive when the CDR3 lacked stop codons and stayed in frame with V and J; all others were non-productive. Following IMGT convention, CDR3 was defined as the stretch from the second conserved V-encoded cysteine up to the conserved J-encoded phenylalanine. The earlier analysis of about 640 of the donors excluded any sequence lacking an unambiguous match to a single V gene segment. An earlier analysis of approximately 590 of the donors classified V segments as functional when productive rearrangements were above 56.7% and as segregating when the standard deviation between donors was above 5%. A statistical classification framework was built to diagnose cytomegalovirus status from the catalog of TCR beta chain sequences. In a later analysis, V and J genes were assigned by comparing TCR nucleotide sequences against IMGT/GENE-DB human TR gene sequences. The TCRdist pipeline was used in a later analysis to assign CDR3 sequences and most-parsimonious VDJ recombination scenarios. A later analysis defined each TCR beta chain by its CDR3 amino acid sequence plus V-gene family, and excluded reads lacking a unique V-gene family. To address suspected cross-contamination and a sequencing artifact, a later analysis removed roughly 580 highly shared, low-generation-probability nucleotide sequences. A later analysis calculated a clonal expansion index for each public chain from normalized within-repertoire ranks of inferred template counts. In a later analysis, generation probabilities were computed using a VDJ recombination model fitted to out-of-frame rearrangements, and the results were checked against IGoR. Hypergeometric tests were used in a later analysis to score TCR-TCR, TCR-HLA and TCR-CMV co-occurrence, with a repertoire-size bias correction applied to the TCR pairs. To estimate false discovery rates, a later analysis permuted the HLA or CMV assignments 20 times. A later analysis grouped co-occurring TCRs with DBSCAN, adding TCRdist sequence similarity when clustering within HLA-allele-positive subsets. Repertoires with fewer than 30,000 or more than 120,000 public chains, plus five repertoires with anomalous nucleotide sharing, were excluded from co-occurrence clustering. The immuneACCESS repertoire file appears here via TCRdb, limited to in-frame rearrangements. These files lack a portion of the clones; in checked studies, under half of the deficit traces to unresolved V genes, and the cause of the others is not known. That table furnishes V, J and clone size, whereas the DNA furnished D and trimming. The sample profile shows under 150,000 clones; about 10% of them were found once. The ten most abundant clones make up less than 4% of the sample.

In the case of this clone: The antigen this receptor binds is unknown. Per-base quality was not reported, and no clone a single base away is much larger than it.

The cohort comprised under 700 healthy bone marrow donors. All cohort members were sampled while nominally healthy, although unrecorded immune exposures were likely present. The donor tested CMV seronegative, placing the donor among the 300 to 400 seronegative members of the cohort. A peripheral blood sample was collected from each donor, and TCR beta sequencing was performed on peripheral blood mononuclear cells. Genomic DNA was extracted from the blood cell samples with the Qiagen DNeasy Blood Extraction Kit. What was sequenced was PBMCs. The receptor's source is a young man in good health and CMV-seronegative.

The CDR3 loop reads CASSWGQDNEKLFF. The DNA reads as follows: TGTGCCAGCAGCTGGGGACAGGACAATGAAAAACTGTTTTTT. The chain joins TRBV7-9 to TRBJ1-4, and 8 junctional nucleotides match TRBD1. The CDR1 and CDR2 encoded by the germline V gene (reference sequence) are SEHNR and FQNEAQ. Taken from cysteine to phenylalanine, the CDR3 has 14 residues. The entry retains the CDR3 DNA only, 42 bases that are in frame from base 1. Trimming accounts for 4 bases at V and 5 bases at J, while the number of junction bases matched to no gene is 3.